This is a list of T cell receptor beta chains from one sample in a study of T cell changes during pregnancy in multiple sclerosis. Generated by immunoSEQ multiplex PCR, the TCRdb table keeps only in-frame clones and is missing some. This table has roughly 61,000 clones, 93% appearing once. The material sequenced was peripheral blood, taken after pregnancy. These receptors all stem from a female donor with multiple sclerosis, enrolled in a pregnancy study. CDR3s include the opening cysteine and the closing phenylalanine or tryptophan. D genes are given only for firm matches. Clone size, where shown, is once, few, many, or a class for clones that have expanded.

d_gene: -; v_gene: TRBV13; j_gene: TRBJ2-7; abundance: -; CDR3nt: TGTGCCAGCAGTTCTAGCGCAGCCTACGAGCAGTACTTC; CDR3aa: CASSSSAAYEQYF
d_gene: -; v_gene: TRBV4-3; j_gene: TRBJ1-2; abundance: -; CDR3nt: TGCGCCAGCAGCCAAGATGTAGGGCAGGGAGGCTATGGCTACACCTTC; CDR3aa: CASSQDVGQGGYGYTF
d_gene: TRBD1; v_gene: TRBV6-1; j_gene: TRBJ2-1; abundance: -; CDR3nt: TGTGCCAGCAGTGAAAGCGGACAGGTGGACGGTCAAGAGCAGTTCTTC; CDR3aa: CASSESGQVDGQEQFF
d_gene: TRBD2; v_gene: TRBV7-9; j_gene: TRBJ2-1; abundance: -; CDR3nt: TGTGCCAGCAGCGGACGGACTAGCGGTTACAATGAGCAGTTCTTC; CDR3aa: CASSGRTSGYNEQFF
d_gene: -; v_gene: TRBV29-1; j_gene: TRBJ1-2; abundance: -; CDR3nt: TGCAGCGTCGACACCCAGGGGCTCGGCGACTATGGCTACACCTTC; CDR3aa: CSVDTQGLGDYGYTF
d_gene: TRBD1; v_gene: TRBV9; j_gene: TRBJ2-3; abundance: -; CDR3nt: TGTGCCAGCGCACAGGGGTTGGTGGATACGCAGTATTTT; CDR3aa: CASAQGLVDTQYF
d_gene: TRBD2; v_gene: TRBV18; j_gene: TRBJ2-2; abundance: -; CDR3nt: TGTGCCAGCCGGAGGACTAGCGGGATTCTCACCGGGGAGCTGTTTTTT; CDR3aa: CASRRTSGILTGELFF
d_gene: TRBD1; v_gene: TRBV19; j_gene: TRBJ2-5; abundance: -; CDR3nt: TGTGCCAGTAGTGCCAGGACAGGGGGCGGGGAGACCCAGTACTTC; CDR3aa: CASSARTGGGETQYF
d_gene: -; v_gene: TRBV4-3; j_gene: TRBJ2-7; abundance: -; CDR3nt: TGCGCCAGCAGCCAAGACCCCGCGGGCATCGGCTACGAGCAGTACTTC; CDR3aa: CASSQDPAGIGYEQYF
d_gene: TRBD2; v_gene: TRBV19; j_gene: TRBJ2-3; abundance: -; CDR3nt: TGTGCCAGTACCGGAGCGGGCGGGGGGGCAGATACGCAGTATTTT; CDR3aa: CASTGAGGGADTQYF
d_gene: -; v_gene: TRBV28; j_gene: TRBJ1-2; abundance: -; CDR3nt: TGTGCCAGCAGTTTAGGTGGGGTGGGGGCTATGGACTATGGCTACACCTTC; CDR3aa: CASSLGGVGAMDYGYTF
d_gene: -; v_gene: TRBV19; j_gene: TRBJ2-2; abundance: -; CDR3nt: TGTGCCAGTAGTTCCCCCGGACTACCCACCGGGGAGCTGTTTTTT; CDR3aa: CASSSPGLPTGELFF
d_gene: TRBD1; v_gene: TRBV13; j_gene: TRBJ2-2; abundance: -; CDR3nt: TGTGCCAGCAGCTACGGACAGGGAAGAAACACCGGGGAGCTGTTTTTT; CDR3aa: CASSYGQGRNTGELFF
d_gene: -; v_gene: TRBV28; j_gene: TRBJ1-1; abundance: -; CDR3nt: TGTGCCAGCAGTTTAAACCGGGACACTGAAGCTTTCTTT; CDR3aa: CASSLNRDTEAFF
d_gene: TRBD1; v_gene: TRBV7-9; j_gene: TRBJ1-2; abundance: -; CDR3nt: TGTGCCAGCAGCTCTTTACAGGGGGGCTATGGCTACACCTTC; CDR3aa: CASSSLQGGYGYTF
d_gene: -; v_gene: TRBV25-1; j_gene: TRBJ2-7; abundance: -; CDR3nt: TGTGCCAGCAGTGAATACGGAGGGGAGAAGCAGTACTTC; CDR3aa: CASSEYGGEKQYF
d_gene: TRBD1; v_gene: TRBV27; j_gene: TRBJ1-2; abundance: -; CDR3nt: TGTGCCAGCAGTTTCCGCGGGACAGGTTATGGCTACACCTTC; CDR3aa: CASSFRGTGYGYTF
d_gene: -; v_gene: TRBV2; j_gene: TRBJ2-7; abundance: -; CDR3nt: TGTGCCAGCAGTGAAACAGGATATTCTTACGAGCAGTACTTC; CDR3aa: CASSETGYSYEQYF
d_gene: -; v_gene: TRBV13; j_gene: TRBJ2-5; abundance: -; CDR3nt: TGTGCCAGCAGCTTCCAGAACCAAGAGACCCAGTACTTC; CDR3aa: CASSFQNQETQYF
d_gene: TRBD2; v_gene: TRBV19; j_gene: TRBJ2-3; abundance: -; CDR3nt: TGTGCCAGTAGTATCTCTAGCGGGTTAGGACGAGATACGCAGTATTTT; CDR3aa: CASSISSGLGRDTQYF
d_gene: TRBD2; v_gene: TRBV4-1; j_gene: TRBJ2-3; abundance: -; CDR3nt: TGCGCCAGCAGCCAAGTGGCGGGAGCGGATACGCAGTATTTT; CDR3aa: CASSQVAGADTQYF
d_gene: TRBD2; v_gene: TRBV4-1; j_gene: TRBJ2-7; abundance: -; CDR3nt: TGCGCCAGCAGCCAAGAAGCGGGATATACTCCCTACGAGCAGTACTTC; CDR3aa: CASSQEAGYTPYEQYF
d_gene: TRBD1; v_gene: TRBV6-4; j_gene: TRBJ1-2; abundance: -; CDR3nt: TGTGCCAGCACCAACCCCGGGGACAGGGGCGGTACTAACTATGGCTACACCTTC; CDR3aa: CASTNPGDRGGTNYGYTF
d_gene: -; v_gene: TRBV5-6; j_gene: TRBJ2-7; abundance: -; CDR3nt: TGTGCCAGCAGCTTGGTTCCGGGGAGCGAGCAGTACTTC; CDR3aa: CASSLVPGSEQYF
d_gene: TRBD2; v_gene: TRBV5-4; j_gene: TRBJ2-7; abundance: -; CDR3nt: TGTGCCAGCAGCATAGGACTAGCGGAGCAGTACTTC; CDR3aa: CASSIGLAEQYF
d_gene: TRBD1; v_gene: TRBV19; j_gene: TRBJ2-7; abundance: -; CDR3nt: TGTGCCAGTGGACAGGGGGCAAACTACGAGCAGTACTTC; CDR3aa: CASGQGANYEQYF
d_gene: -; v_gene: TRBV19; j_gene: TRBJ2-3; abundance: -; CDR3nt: TGTGCCAGTAGTTTGGGACTGGGCACAGATACGCAGTATTTT; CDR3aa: CASSLGLGTDTQYF
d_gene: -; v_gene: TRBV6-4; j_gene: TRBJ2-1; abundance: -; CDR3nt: TGTGCCAGCAGTGAACTGTCCAATGAGCAGTTCTTC; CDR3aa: CASSELSNEQFF
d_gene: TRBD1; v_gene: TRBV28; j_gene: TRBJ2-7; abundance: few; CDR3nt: TGTGCCAGCAGTATCCTACAGGGGGCTTCCGACGAGCAGTACTTC; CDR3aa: CASSILQGASDEQYF
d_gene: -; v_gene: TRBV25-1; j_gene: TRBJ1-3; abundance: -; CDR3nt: TGTGCCAGCAGTGAATCAGGCAGGGTCGGTGGCGAAAACACCATATATTTT; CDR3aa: CASSESGRVGGENTIYF
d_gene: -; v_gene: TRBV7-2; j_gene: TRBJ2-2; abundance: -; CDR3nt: TGTGCCACTTCCGCCCAGGGAGGAGCCGGGGAGCTGTTTTTT; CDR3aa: CATSAQGGAGELFF
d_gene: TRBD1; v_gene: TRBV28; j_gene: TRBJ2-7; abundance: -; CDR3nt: TGTGCCAGCAGTCCCCTCGGGACAGCATACGAGCAGTACTTC; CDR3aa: CASSPLGTAYEQYF
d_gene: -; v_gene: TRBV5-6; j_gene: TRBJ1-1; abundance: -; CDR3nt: TGTGCCAGCAGCTTGGATCAGGCCTCAAACACTGAAGCTTTCTTT; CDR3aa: CASSLDQASNTEAFF
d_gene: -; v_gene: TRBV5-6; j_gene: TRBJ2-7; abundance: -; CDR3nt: TGTGCCAGCAGCGCCCGGTGGGGGGGACACCACTACGAGCAGTACTTC; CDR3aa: CASSARWGGHHYEQYF
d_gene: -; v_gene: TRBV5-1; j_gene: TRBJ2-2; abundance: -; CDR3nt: TGCGCCAGCAGCCCCGAGGGCACCGGGGAGCTGTTTTTT; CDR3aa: CASSPEGTGELFF
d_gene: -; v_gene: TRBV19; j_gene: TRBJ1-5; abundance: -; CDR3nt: TGTGCCAGTGGCCGGGGGGGCAATCAGCCCCAGCATTTT; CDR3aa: CASGRGGNQPQHF
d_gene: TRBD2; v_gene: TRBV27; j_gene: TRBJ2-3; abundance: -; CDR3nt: TGTGCCAGCGGGATTAGCGGGAGCGGCGCAGATACGCAGTATTTT; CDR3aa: CASGISGSGADTQYF
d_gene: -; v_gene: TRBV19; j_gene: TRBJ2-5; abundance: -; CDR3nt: TGTGCCAGTAGGATTAACAGGGTATCCGAGACCCAGTACTTC; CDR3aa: CASRINRVSETQYF
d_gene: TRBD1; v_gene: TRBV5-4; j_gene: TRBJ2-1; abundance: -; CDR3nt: TGTGCCAGCAGCTTGGACAGGGGGGACAATGAGCAGTTCTTC; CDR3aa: CASSLDRGDNEQFF
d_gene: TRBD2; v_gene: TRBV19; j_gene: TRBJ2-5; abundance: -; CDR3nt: TGTGCCAGTACCGTGACTAGCGGGGTTCAAGAGACCCAGTACTTC; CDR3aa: CASTVTSGVQETQYF
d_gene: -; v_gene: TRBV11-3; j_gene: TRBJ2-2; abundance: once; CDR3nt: TGTGCCAGCAACCCACAGCACACCGGGGAGCTGTTTTTT; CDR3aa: CASNPQHTGELFF
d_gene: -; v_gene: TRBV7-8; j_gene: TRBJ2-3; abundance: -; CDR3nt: TGTGCCAGCAGCGCTGGACTGCATTCCACAGATACGCAGTATTTT; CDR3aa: CASSAGLHSTDTQYF
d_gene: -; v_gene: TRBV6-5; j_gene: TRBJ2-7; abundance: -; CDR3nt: TGTGCCAGCGGAAGACGGGATGCGCTCTACTTC; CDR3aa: CASGRRDALYF
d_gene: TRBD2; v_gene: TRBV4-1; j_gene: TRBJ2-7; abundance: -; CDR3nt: TGCGCCAGCAGCCAAGGGACTAGCAAGACAACCTACGAGCAGTACTTC; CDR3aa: CASSQGTSKTTYEQYF
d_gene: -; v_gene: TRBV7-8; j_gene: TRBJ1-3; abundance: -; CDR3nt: TGTGCCAGCAGCCAAGGGGGCTCTGGAAACACCATATATTTT; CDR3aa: CASSQGGSGNTIYF
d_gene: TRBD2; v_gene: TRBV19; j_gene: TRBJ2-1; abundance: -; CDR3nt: TGTGCCAGTAGTATAGTCTGGACTAGCGGGAGGTCCTACAATGAGCAGTTCTTC; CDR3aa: CASSIVWTSGRSYNEQFF
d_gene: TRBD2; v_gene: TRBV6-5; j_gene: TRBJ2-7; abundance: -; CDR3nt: TGTGCCAGCAGTTACCGGCGGGAGGCCAATTACGAGCAGTACTTC; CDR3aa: CASSYRREANYEQYF
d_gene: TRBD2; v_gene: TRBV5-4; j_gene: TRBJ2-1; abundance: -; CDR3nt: TGTGCCAGCAGCCGAGGGACTAGCGGGAGGGTCAATGAGCAGTTCTTC; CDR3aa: CASSRGTSGRVNEQFF
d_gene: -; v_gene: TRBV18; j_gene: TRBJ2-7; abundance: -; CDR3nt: TGTGCCAGCTCGTCCGGGACAAGCAAGTCCTACGAGCAGTACTTC; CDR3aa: CASSSGTSKSYEQYF
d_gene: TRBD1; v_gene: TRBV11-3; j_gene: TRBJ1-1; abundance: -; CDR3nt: TGTGCCAGCAGCTTAAGACAGGGGGCCGACACTGAAGCTTTCTTT; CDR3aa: CASSLRQGADTEAFF
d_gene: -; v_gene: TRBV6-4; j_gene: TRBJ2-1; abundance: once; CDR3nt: TGTGCCAGCAGTCCACAGGGTACCCACGATGAGCAGTTCTTC; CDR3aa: CASSPQGTHDEQFF
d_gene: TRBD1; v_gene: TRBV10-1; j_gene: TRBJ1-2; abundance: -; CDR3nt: TGCGCCAGCAGTGAGTCGCCATTCCACGGACAGGGCCTTAACTATGGCTACACCTTC; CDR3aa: CASSESPFHGQGLNYGYTF
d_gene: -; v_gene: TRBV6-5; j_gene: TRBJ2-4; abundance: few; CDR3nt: TGTGCCAGCAGTTACTCGATAAGCGGAGGCAAAAACATTCAGTACTTC; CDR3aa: CASSYSISGGKNIQYF
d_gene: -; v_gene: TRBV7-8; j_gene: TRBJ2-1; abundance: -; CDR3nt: TGTGCCAGCAAACCACCGGGACTGAGAACCGCGGCCCAGTTCTTC; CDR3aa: CASKPPGLRTAAQFF